This TCR beta chain was sequenced in a study of shared clonotypes between healthy human individuals. Study-wide results and limits: In general, naive subsets displayed greater estimated richness than memory subsets did.

Authors' data handling: Filtering was not the same, since immunoSEQ gave junction-only sequences without quality scores. Only in-frame clones appear in the TCRdb table, and some are missing; sequencing was by immunoSEQ multiplex PCR. D and trimming come from the DNA, and the V and J calls and clone size come from that table. Seen here are about 1.1 million clones, around 78% observed once, and the top ten hold more than 0.55%. Details on this clone: Its cognate antigen is unknown.

Germline V gives CDR1 GTSNPN, CDR2 SVGIG (reference sequence). Unmatched junction bases numbered 2, after V lost 3 bases and J lost 4 bases. This CDR3 is 14 amino acids long. HIV-negative, healthy adults without recent acute infections or vaccinations were the donors. This chain links TRBV30 with TRBJ2-1; 11 bases match TRBD2. This receptor was obtained from a man younger than 35 in good health. Some clones in this sample may be carry-over from other donors' samples. Sequencing used memory CD4+ T cells from PBMCs. Subset given: CD45RA-negative fraction. CDR3 DNA: TGTGCCTGGAGCGGGACTAGCGGTTACAATGAGCAGTTCTTC. This translates into CAWSGTSGYNEQFF.